Each of the 20 T cell receptor beta chains below was sequenced from the same sample in a study of cytomegalovirus exposure and HLA in healthy donors (dated by TCRdb to 2016 to 2017). Library creation used the immunoSEQ multiplex PCR assay. A mixture of 60 forward primers for TCR Vbeta segments and 13 reverse primers for TCR Jbeta segments was used in the multiplex PCR. TCRdb retrieved this table from immuneACCESS and kept in-frame rearrangements only. Not all clones are present; in checked studies, unresolved V genes account for under half, and no reason is known for the remainder. Recorded for this sample are fewer than 150,000 clones; roughly 69% of them occurred a single time. Just under 8.5% of the sample is taken by the ten largest. The sample taken for sequencing was PBMCs. The receptors originated from a woman aged 40 to 49 in good health and CMV-seropositive.

The V gene is TRBV7-9, the J gene TRBJ1-1; no reliable D call. The CDR3 extends over 15 amino acids. Trimming left V 4 bases short and J 2 bases short, with 14 bases between. Germline values: CDR1 SEHNR, CDR2 FQNEAQ (reference sequence). The DNA for the CDR3 is TGTGCCAGCAGCTCCTCTTGGGAGGCTAACACTGAAGCTTTCTTT. It is translated as CASSSSWEANTEAFF. The variable domain in full, with the rest retrieved from reference TRBV7-9 and TRBJ1-1, is DTGVSQNPRHKITKRGQNVTFRCDPISEHNRLYWYRQTLGQGPEFLTYFQNEAQLEKSRLLSDRFSAERPKGSFSTLEIQRTEQGDSAMYLCASSSSWEANTEAFFGQGTRLTVV.

The chain has TRBV10-3 and TRBJ1-2; a weak D match, TRBD1 (6 bases). The CDR3 spans 15 residues. Germline assignment: CDR1 ENHRY and CDR2 SYGVKD. With 4 bases removed from V and 3 bases from J, the gap between germline ends came to 15 bases. The CDR3 sequence: CAISATGSGDYGYTF. For the CDR3, the DNA is TGTGCCATCAGTGCCACAGGGTCCGGGGACTATGGCTACACCTTC.

This chain joins TRBV5-1 and TRBJ2-2; 7 bases agree with TRBD1. The J segment lost 2 bases and the V segment lost 0 bases, leaving 7 bases of the junction unmatched. In germline, CDR1 is SGHRS, CDR2 YFSETQ. The CDR3 sequence is 17 residues long. CDR3 DNA sequence: TGCGCCAGCAGCTTGGTCATCGGGACAGTAAACACCGGGGAGCTGTTTTTT. This gives the protein CASSLVIGTVNTGELFF.

The J gene is TRBJ1-5, the V gene TRBV6-4; TRBD1 is a possible D gene (5 bases). The CDR3 is 16 amino acids. Between the trimmed V and J ends, which lost 2 bases and 6 bases, there was a span of 17 bases. The V gene's germline CDR1 is MRHNA and CDR2 SNTAGT. CDR3 DNA sequence: TGTGCCAGCAGTGACGAACCGGGGGTAGAAGGTCAGCCCCAGCATTTT. It yields the protein CASSDEPGVEGQPQHF.

The chain uses TRBV19 and TRBJ2-1; 7 bases map to TRBD2. Per the germline V gene, CDR1 is LNHDA and CDR2 is SQIVND (reference sequence). The J segment lost 7 bases and the V segment lost 6 bases, leaving 3 bases of the junction unmatched. The CDR3 totals 12 residues. The CDR3 spells CASRHSGNEQFF. The DNA of the CDR3 is TGTGCCAGTAGACATAGCGGGAATGAGCAGTTCTTC.

This chain joins TRBV29-1 and TRBJ1-1; TRBD1 might be the D (6 bases). Deletions cut 7 bases from V and 0 bases from J, with 15 bases between. The germline CDR1 and CDR2 sequences are SQVTM and ANQGSEA. The length of the CDR3 is 14 residues. The CDR3 spells CSAPGAQMNTEAFF. The CDR3 DNA reads TGCAGCGCCCCAGGGGCACAGATGAACACTGAAGCTTTCTTT. Full variable domain (missing parts from reference TRBV29-1 and TRBJ1-1): SAVISQKPSRDICQRGTSLTIQCQVDSQVTMMFWYRQQPGQSLTLIATANQGSEATYESGFVIDKFPISRPNLTFSTLTVSNMSPEDSSIYLCSAPGAQMNTEAFFGQGTRLTVV.

The genes are TRBV12-5 and TRBJ1-2, with D possibly matching TRBD1 (5 bases). This CDR3 is built from 13 residues. The V and J ends lost 3 bases and 9 bases respectively, with 14 bases between them. Germline V gene sequence: CDR1 LGHNT, CDR2 FRNRAP. This CDR3 is CASGFTGGTSYTF. CDR3 coding DNA: TGTGCTAGTGGTTTTACGGGCGGGACGAGCTACACCTTC. The complete variable domain, with remaining parts taken from reference TRBV12-5 and TRBJ1-2, reads DARVTQTPRHKVTEMGQEVTMRCQPILGHNTVFWYRQTMMQGLELLAYFRNRAPLDDSGMPKDRFSAEMPDATLATLKIQPSEPRDSAVYFCASGFTGGTSYTFGSGTRLTVV.

The chain links TRBV7-6 to TRBJ2-7, with D possibly being TRBD1 (6 bases). This CDR3 is 13 amino acids long. V was shortened by 6 bases and J by 6 bases, with 15 bases between the two germline ends. Germline V CDR1 and CDR2: SGHVS, FNYEAQ. The CDR3 DNA follows: TGTGCCAGCAGTCCCAATACAGGGCGCGAGCAGTACTTC. This gives the protein CASSPNTGREQYF.

V usage is TRBV5-1 and J usage is TRBJ1-1, with 8 bases fitting TRBD1. Unmatched junction bases numbered 6, after V lost 1 base and J lost 1 base. This CDR3 has 16 amino acids. Germline V gene data show CDR1 as SGHRS and CDR2 as YFSETQ. CDR3 nucleotides: TGCGCCAGCAGCTTGCGGGGACAGGAAACGAACACTGAAGCTTTCTTT. It is translated as CASSLRGQETNTEAFF.

The chain employs TRBV14 and TRBJ2-2; possibly TRBD2 for D (5 bases). Germline V gives CDR1 SGHDN, CDR2 FVKESK. The V gene lost 1 base and the J gene lost 2 bases, with 8 bases spanning the gap. This CDR3 has 15 amino acids. CDR3 loop: CASSQAGFNTGELFF. The CDR3 bases are TGTGCCAGCAGCCAAGCGGGGTTTAACACCGGGGAGCTGTTTTTT.

J is TRBJ1-3 and V is TRBV5-1; D remains ambiguous. CDR3 size: 15 residues. The germline CDR1 and CDR2 sequences are SGHRS and YFSETQ. The V gene lost 3 bases and the J gene lost 5 bases, with 15 bases spanning the gap. This CDR3 is CASSYDLENRNTIYF. DNA for the CDR3: TGCGCCAGCAGCTATGACTTGGAAAATCGAAACACCATATATTTT.

This clone appeared a few times. The chain carries TRBV7-9 and TRBJ2-5; D is unclear. Per the germline V gene, CDR1 is SEHNR and CDR2 is FQNEAQ (reference sequence). Between the trimmed V and J ends, which lost 3 bases and 7 bases, there was a span of 9 bases. This CDR3 contains 12 residues. CDR3 DNA sequence: TGTGCCAGCAGCTTCGCAGATGGGACCCAGTACTTC. It specifies CASSFADGTQYF. Looking up the rest from reference TRBV7-9 and TRBJ2-5 gives the full variable domain: DTGVSQNPRHKITKRGQNVTFRCDPISEHNRLYWYRQTLGQGPEFLTYFQNEAQLEKSRLLSDRFSAERPKGSFSTLEIQRTEQGDSAMYLCASSFADGTQYFGPGTRLLVL.

V is TRBV19 and J is TRBJ2-3, with D perhaps TRBD2 (6 bases). From germline, CDR1 is LNHDA and CDR2 SQIVND (reference sequence). The CDR3 runs to 14 residues. V was pared by 7 bases and J by 0 bases, with 11 bases between. The CDR3 loop reads CASKELASTDTQYF. The CDR3 nucleotides read TGTGCCAGTAAAGAGCTAGCGAGCACAGATACGCAGTATTTT.

The CDR3 DNA follows: TGTGCCAGCAGCCTAGCGGGACGTAACAATGAGCAGTTCTTC. Translation: CASSLAGRNNEQFF. The genes are TRBV7-3 and TRBJ2-1; 9 bases agree with TRBD2. Germline V gene lookup returns CDR1 SGHTA and CDR2 FQGTGA. CDR3 length equals 14 residues. The V and J ends lost 5 bases and 5 bases, in that order; junction bases with no gene match: 4. Drawing the rest from reference TRBV7-3 and TRBJ2-1, the complete variable domain is GAGVSQTPSNKVTEKGKYVELRCDPISGHTALYWYRQSLGQGPEFLIYFQGTGAADDSGLPNDRFFAVRPEGSVSTLKIQRTERGDSAVYLCASSLAGRNNEQFFGPGTRLTVL.

The rearrangement joins TRBV12-5 to TRBJ2-5; 8 nucleotides line up with TRBD1. There are 15 residues in the CDR3. The germline CDR1 and CDR2 sequences are LGHNT and FRNRAP. V was clipped by 5 bases and J by 5 bases; unmatched bases: 10. The CDR3 here is CASGTGQGEGETQYF. The DNA of the CDR3 is TGTGCTAGTGGTACCGGACAGGGAGAAGGGGAGACCCAGTACTTC.

This chain links TRBV2 with TRBJ1-4; 7 bases line up with TRBD1. The CDR3 has 14 residues. Trimming took 7 bases from V and 0 from J; bases not matched to a gene: 2. Germline CDR1 reads SNHLY; CDR2 reads FYNNEI. CDR3 nucleotide sequence: TGTGCCAGCAATACAGGGGCAACTAATGAAAAACTGTTTTTT. Protein sequence: CASNTGATNEKLFF.

The J gene is TRBJ2-7, the V gene TRBV5-1; the match to TRBD1 covers 7 bases. This CDR3 spans 15 amino acids. The ends lost 4 bases at V and 5 bases at J; junction bases unmatched: 12. The germline gives CDR1 SGHRS, CDR2 YFSETQ. The CDR3 nucleotides are TGCGCCAGCAGCCCAAGACAGGGTTTAAGGGACGAGCAGTACTTC. It codes for CASSPRQGLRDEQYF. Using reference TRBV5-1 and TRBJ2-7 for the parts outside the CDR3, the full variable domain is KAGVTQTPRYLIKTRGQQVTLSCSPISGHRSVSWYQQTPGQGLQFLFEYFSETQRNKGNFPGRFSGRQFSNSRSEMNVSTLELGDSALYLCASSPRQGLRDEQYFGPGTRLTVT.

The chain joins TRBV2 to TRBJ2-5; 11 bases fit TRBD2. This CDR3 has 16 amino acids. V lost 1 base and J lost 2; bases outside the gene matches: 3. Germline lookup yields CDR1 SNHLY and CDR2 FYNNEI. In DNA form, the CDR3 reads TGTGCCAGCAGTGAAGAGGCTAGCGGGGGGCAAGAGACCCAGTACTTC. This encodes CASSEEASGGQETQYF.

The chain combines TRBV14 with TRBJ1-4, with 7 bases that match TRBD1. Germline V gives CDR1 SGHDN, CDR2 FVKESK. CDR3 length equals 14 residues. V was pared by 4 bases and J by 4 bases, with 3 bases of the junction left unmatched. The CDR3 loop reads CASSLRDSNEKLFF. The CDR3 DNA follows: TGTGCCAGCAGCCTCCGGGACAGTAATGAAAAACTGTTTTTT.

This CDR3 is CASSLAGTAGNTIYF. The DNA of the CDR3 is TGCGCCAGCAGCTTGGCGGGGACAGCTGGAAACACCATATATTTT. The rearrangement joins TRBV5-1 to TRBJ1-3, with 7 bases matching TRBD1. This CDR3 contains 15 residues. Germline V gene sequence: CDR1 SGHRS, CDR2 YFSETQ. V dropped 0 bases and J dropped 2; count of bases not matched to a gene: 2.